This T cell receptor (beta chain) comes out of a study of CD8 T cells in ankylosing spondylitis. The study's findings and limits: Some of these motif variants have turned up before, in reports on reactive arthritis synovial fluid and blood.

For this clonotype: What it recognizes is unknown.

Quantitative 5'-RACE with molecular barcodes produced the TCR beta libraries. TCRdb itself ran the 5' RACE reads through MiXCR, one entry per CDR3 protein. Of around 340,000 distinct CDR3 sequences listed, around 15% are singletons. The sequenced material came from blood, either unsorted or a sorted T cell fraction (not recorded which). This clonotype originated in a male donor with ankylosing spondylitis or in good health (not recorded which).

CDR3 nucleotide sequence: TGTGCCACCAGTCTAACAGGGAGAAATGAGCAGTTCTTC. This translates into CATSLTGRNEQFF. This sequence joins TRBV24-1 and TRBJ2-1, with D possibly TRBD1 on 6 matching bases. V dropped 6 bases and J dropped 7 bases, with 12 bases sitting between them. Germline assignment: CDR1 KGHDR and CDR2 SFDVKD. This CDR3 comprises 13 residues.